These T cell receptor beta chains were read from a single sample in a study of cytomegalovirus exposure and HLA in healthy donors. Clones were sequenced by immunoSEQ multiplex PCR, and TCRdb holds only the in-frame ones, with some missing. The data show 100,000 to 150,000 clones, with less than 80% seen just once and 1.5% to 2.5% held by the top ten. Material for sequencing was PBMCs. The source is a man between 50 and 59 years old in good health and CMV-seronegative. Each CDR3 is given with its conserved first and last residue. The D gene is left open where the match is weak. Clone size is stated in some rows and not others, as once, few, many or a class when expanded.

clone size | J gene | D gene | V gene | CDR3 protein | CDR3 DNA
- | TRBJ1-4 | - | TRBV5-6 | CASSPITGSNEKLFF | TGTGCCAGCAGCCCGATAACAGGGTCTAATGAAAAACTGTTTTTT
- | TRBJ1-1 | - | TRBV19 | CASSIRTANTEAFF | TGTGCCAGTAGTATTCGGACAGCGAACACTGAAGCTTTCTTT
once | TRBJ2-1 | - | TRBV19 | CASSNGAWSTEQFF | TGTGCCAGTAGTAATGGGGCTTGGAGTACAGAGCAGTTCTTC
- | TRBJ2-7 | - | TRBV10-2 | CASKDSLGSYEQYF | TGCGCCAGCAAAGATTCGCTCGGGTCCTACGAGCAGTACTTC
- | TRBJ2-5 | TRBD1 | TRBV28 | CASSLFGRGLGEQYF | TGTGCCAGCAGTTTATTTGGCAGGGGGCTTGGGGAGCAGTACTTC
- | TRBJ2-1 | TRBD2 | TRBV6-6 | CASRDGTSGGNNEQFF | TGTGCCAGCAGAGACGGGACTAGCGGGGGGAACAATGAGCAGTTCTTC
- | TRBJ1-4 | - | TRBV9 | CASSVGPSVAGGLVF | TGTGCCAGCAGCGTAGGGCCGTCCGTGGCCGGAGGTCTTGTTTTT
- | TRBJ1-5 | - | TRBV7-2 | CASSPGRNQPQHF | TGTGCCAGCAGCCCCGGGAGAAATCAGCCCCAGCATTTT
- | TRBJ1-4 | - | TRBV6-6 | CASSYSAGVNEKLFF | TGTGCCAGCAGTTACTCGGCGGGTGTAAATGAAAAACTGTTTTTT
- | TRBJ2-7 | - | TRBV19 | CASSTGHGSYEQYF | TGTGCCAGTAGTACCGGACACGGGTCCTACGAGCAGTACTTC
- | TRBJ2-1 | TRBD2 | TRBV19 | CASAPGLASGEQFF | TGTGCCAGCGCTCCGGGACTAGCGTCTGGGGAGCAGTTCTTC
- | TRBJ1-1 | - | TRBV5-1 | CASSPDSGMAFF | TGCGCCAGCAGCCCGGACAGCGGAATGGCTTTCTTT
- | TRBJ1-5 | TRBD1 | TRBV18 | CASSRGQGLEAQHF | TGTGCCAGCTCACGGGGACAGGGGCTTGAGGCCCAGCATTTT
- | TRBJ1-4 | - | TRBV28 | CASTLRGITNEKLFF | TGTGCCAGCACCTTAAGGGGGATTACTAATGAAAAACTGTTTTTT
- | TRBJ1-2 | - | TRBV4-1 | CASSQDWMRTYRGGYTF | TGCGCCAGCAGCCAAGACTGGATGAGGACTTACCGTGGAGGCTACACCTTC
once | TRBJ2-5 | TRBD2 | TRBV7-6 | CASSELAARQETQYF | TGTGCCAGCAGCGAACTAGCGGCGCGCCAAGAGACCCAGTACTTC
- | TRBJ2-6 | TRBD1 | TRBV5-1 | CTSRGQGVAGANVLTF | TGCACCAGCAGGGGACAGGGGGTAGCTGGGGCCAACGTCCTGACTTTC
- | TRBJ1-5 | - | TRBV23-1 | CASSRGTARTSNQPQHF | TGCGCCAGCAGCCGCGGGACCGCAAGGACTAGCAATCAGCCCCAGCATTTT
- | TRBJ1-3 | - | TRBV5-6 | CASSPGVVTGNTIYF | TGTGCCAGCAGCCCGGGAGTTGTTACTGGAAACACCATATATTTT
- | TRBJ2-3 | - | TRBV9 | CASSPSTSTDTQYF | TGTGCCAGCAGCCCAAGCACTAGCACAGATACGCAGTATTTT
- | TRBJ1-2 | - | TRBV5-4 | CASSLTTGSYGYTF | TGTGCCAGCAGCTTGACAACAGGGAGCTATGGCTACACCTTC
- | TRBJ1-6 | TRBD1 | TRBV2 | CASRNSGTVIGPLHF | TGTGCCAGCAGGAATTCCGGGACAGTAATTGGACCCCTCCACTTT
- | TRBJ1-6 | - | TRBV30 | CAWSVAGYSYNSPLHF | TGTGCCTGGAGTGTAGCAGGATACTCCTATAATTCACCCCTCCACTTT
- | TRBJ2-7 | TRBD1 | TRBV7-9 | CSSSSPLQGQGAREQYF | TGTTCCAGCAGCTCGCCCCTCCAGGGACAGGGGGCGCGAGAGCAGTACTTC
few | TRBJ2-1 | - | TRBV11-2 | CASSSSGPRGYNEQFF | TGTGCCAGCAGCTCTTCGGGCCCAAGGGGCTACAATGAGCAGTTCTTC
- | TRBJ1-4 | - | TRBV7-8 | CASSLRSSLNEKLFF | TGTGCCAGCAGCTTACGATCGAGTCTGAATGAAAAACTGTTTTTT
- | TRBJ2-3 | - | TRBV7-3 | CARRSGLHSTPGYF | TGTGCCCGACGGTCGGGTCTCCACTCTACCCCCGGGTATTTT
- | TRBJ1-1 | - | TRBV7-9 | CASRYKTGYDTEAFF | TGTGCCAGCAGGTATAAGACAGGCTACGACACTGAAGCTTTCTTT
- | TRBJ2-3 | TRBD1 | TRBV5-4 | CASSLVRGRFTDTQYF | TGTGCCAGCAGCTTGGTCAGGGGGCGTTTCACAGATACGCAGTATTTT
- | TRBJ2-7 | TRBD2 | TRBV7-2 | CASSPSGGNNYEQYF | TGTGCCAGCAGCCCTAGCGGGGGAAACAACTACGAGCAGTACTTC
- | TRBJ1-3 | - | TRBV5-3 | CATSVGVPPPGNTIYF | TGTGCCACATCCGTAGGAGTACCCCCACCTGGAAACACCATATATTTT
- | TRBJ2-1 | TRBD2 | TRBV9 | CASSLSGETYNEQFF | TGTGCCAGCAGTTTGAGCGGGGAGACCTACAATGAGCAGTTCTTC
few | TRBJ1-5 | - | TRBV6-5 | CASSKTVSNQPQHF | TGTGCCAGCAGTAAGACTGTTAGCAATCAGCCCCAGCATTTT
- | TRBJ2-2 | - | TRBV11-3 | CASSPGPGELFF | TGTGCCAGCAGCCCGGGTCCCGGGGAGCTGTTTTTT
- | TRBJ2-7 | - | TRBV6-5 | CASSRYQTKEQYF | TGTGCCAGCAGTCGGTACCAAACGAAAGAGCAGTACTTC
- | TRBJ1-2 | TRBD1 | TRBV6-4 | CASRGQDSYGYTF | TGTGCCAGCAGGGGACAGGATTCGTATGGCTACACCTTC
- | TRBJ2-3 | TRBD1 | TRBV2 | CASSADRGGGDTQYF | TGTGCCAGCAGTGCCGACAGGGGGGGCGGAGATACGCAGTATTTT
few | TRBJ1-1 | - | TRBV4-3 | CASSQGGRTEAFF | TGCGCCAGCAGCCAAGGAGGAAGGACTGAAGCTTTCTTT
few | TRBJ1-6 | - | TRBV19 | CASRESYNSPLHF | TGTGCCAGTCGAGAGTCCTATAATTCACCCCTCCACTTT
few | TRBJ2-2 | TRBD2 | TRBV5-6 | CASSLPGGPVGELFF | TGTGCCAGCAGCTTACCGGGAGGACCGGTAGGGGAGCTGTTTTTT
- | TRBJ2-1 | TRBD2 | TRBV2 | CASKKRGDYNEQFF | TGTGCCAGCAAGAAGCGGGGGGACTACAATGAGCAGTTCTTC